This T cell receptor beta chain was obtained from a study of T-cell reconstitution after alpha-beta-depleted transplantation in children. Study conclusions and caveats: Two months or so post-transplant, alpha-beta T cells reportedly derived from several hundred expanded graft clones. The main origin of T-cell counts and diversity one year after transplant was newly produced T cells. Some patients owed their high day-60 TCRbeta diversity to surviving recipient T cells and thymic progenitors.

The CDR3 totals 15 residues. Germline assignment: CDR1 SGHTA and CDR2 FQGNSA. Trimming at V came to 7 bases and at J to 9 bases, leaving 11 bases not matched to a gene. On this clonotype: Antigen unknown.

As it was prepared, the TCRbeta library received unique molecular identifiers. TCRdb redid the calling of the PCR reads with MiXCR, one entry per CDR3 protein. The repertoire holds nearly 350,000 distinct CDR3 sequences, about a sixth seen once, with around 38% in the top ten. This sequence joins TRBV7-2 and TRBJ1-6, with 8 bases that match TRBD1. The clonotype was recovered from a male patient aged 2-15 years who had a stem cell transplant for acute lymphoblastic leukemia, so the T cells may come from the graft donor. The sample in question was PBMCs, mostly from graft donor cells, obtained 360 days after TCRalphabeta/CD19-depleted stem cell transplant. CDR3 coding DNA: TGTGCCAGCACCGTGACAGGGGCGCCTAGTTCACCCCTCCACTTT. Its protein product is CASTVTGAPSSPLHF.